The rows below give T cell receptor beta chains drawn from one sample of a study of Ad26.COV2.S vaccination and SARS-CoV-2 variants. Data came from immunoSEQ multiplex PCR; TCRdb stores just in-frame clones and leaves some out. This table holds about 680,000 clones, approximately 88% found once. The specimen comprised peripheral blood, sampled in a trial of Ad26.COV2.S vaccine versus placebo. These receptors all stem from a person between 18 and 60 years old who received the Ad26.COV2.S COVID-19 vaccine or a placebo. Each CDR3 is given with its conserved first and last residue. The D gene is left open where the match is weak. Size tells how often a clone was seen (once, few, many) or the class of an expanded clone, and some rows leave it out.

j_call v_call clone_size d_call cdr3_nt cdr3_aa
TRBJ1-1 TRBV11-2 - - TGTGCCAGCAGCTTAGATCGGAAAGGAGAAGCTTTCTTT CASSLDRKGEAFF
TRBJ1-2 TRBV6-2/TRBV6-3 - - TGTGCCAGCAGTTACGGAAGAGGCTACACCTTC CASSYGRGYTF
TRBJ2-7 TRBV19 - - TGTGCCAGTAGTTACTCGGGACAATCCTACGAGCAGTACTTC CASSYSGQSYEQYF
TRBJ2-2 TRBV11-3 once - TGTGCCAGCAGCCCATACACCCCCGGGGAGCTGTTTTTT CASSPYTPGELFF
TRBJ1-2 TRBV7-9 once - TGTGCCAGCAGCCCCCCGGCCTCTAACTATGGCTACACCTTC CASSPPASNYGYTF
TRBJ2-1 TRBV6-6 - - TGTGCCAGCAGCCGACCCTCAAACGGAGGTGGGGGAAGGAGCTCCTACAATGAGCAGTTCTTC CASSRPSNGGGGRSSYNEQFF
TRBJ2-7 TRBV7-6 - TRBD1 TGTGCCAGCAGCTTAGGCGAGGGGGCAGCTTACGAGCAGTACTTC CASSLGEGAAYEQYF
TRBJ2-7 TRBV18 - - TGTGCCAGCTCACCACCGTACGGTTCCTACGAGCAGTACTTC CASSPPYGSYEQYF
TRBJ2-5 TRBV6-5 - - TGTGCCAGCAGTTACAAGGGACTTGTGGGGACAGAGACCCAGTACTTC CASSYKGLVGTETQYF
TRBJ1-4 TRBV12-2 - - TGTGCAAGTCGCTCCGGGGAGGGGGCTGAGGAAAAACTGTTTTTT CASRSGEGAEEKLFF
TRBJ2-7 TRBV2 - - TGTGCCAGCAGTCAATACGAGCAGTACTTC CASSQYEQYF
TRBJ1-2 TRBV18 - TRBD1 TGTGCCAGCTCACCACCGGTGGCAGGGGGCGTTGGCTACACCTTC CASSPPVAGGVGYTF
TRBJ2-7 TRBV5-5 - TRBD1 TGTGCCAGCAGCCTTGAGACAGGGGGCAGCTACGAGCAGTACTTC CASSLETGGSYEQYF
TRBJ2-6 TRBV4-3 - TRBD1 TGCGCCAGCAGCCAAGAACGGACAGGATTCAACTCTGGGGCCAACGTCCTGACTTTC CASSQERTGFNSGANVLTF
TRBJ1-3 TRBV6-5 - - TGTGCCAGCAGTACCCCGGGAAACACCATATATTTT CASSTPGNTIYF
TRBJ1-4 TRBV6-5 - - TGTGCCAGCAGCCCCAGATCCGCAACTAATGAAAAACTGTTTTTT CASSPRSATNEKLFF
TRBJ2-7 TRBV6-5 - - TGTGCCAGCAGGAGTTGGGGGGCGAAGACCTACGAGCAGTACTTC CASRSWGAKTYEQYF
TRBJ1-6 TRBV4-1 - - TGCGCCAGCAGCCAGAGCTCCTATAATTCACCCCTCCACTTT CASSQSSYNSPLHF
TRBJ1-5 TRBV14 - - TGTGCCAGCAGCCAAGATCTGGGTCAGCCCCAGCATTTT CASSQDLGQPQHF
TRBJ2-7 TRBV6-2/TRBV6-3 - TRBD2 TGTGCCAGCAGACCTTCCTTAGCGGGGGCCCACTACGAGCAGTACTTC CASRPSLAGAHYEQYF
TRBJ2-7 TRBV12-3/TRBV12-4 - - TGTGCCAGCAGTTCCACCTACGAGCAGTACTTC CASSSTYEQYF
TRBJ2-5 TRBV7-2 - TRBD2 TGTGCCAGCAGCTCTAGCGGGGGGTATGGGGAGACCCAGTACTTC CASSSSGGYGETQYF
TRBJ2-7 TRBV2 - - TGTGCCAGCAGTGTTATGGGGGGCTACGAGCAGTACTTC CASSVMGGYEQYF
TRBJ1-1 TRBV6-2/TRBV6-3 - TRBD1 TGTGCCAGCAGTACCCGGACAGGGGGCGGACTTGAAGCTTTCTTT CASSTRTGGGLEAFF
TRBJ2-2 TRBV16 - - TGTGCCAGCAGCCAATCGAACACCGGGGAGCTGTTTTTT CASSQSNTGELFF
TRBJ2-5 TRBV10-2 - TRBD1 TGCGCCAGCAGGACAGGGGGCTTTGAGGAGACCCAGTACTTC CASRTGGFEETQYF
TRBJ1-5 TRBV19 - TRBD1 TGTGCCAGTAGTATAGGGACAGGGAATCAGCCCCAGCATTTT CASSIGTGNQPQHF
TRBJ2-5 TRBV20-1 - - TGCAGTCCCAGTGCTAACAGCTACCAAGAGACCCAGTACTTC CSPSANSYQETQYF
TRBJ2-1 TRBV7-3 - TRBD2 TGTGCCAGCAGCTTACTAGCGGGGTCCTACAATGAGCAGTTCTTC CASSLLAGSYNEQFF
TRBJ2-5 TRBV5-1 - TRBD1 TGCGCCAGCAGCGGGACAGGGGGCCGACAAGAGACCCAGTACTTC CASSGTGGRQETQYF
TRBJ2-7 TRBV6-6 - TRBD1 TGTGCCAGCAGTTACAATTCCGGGACAGGAGCCTACGAGCAGTACTTC CASSYNSGTGAYEQYF
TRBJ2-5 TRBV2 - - TGTGCCAGCAGTGAAGCCACCCCTGCGGCGGGGGAGACCCAGTACTTC CASSEATPAAGETQYF
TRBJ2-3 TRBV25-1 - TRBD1 TGTGCCAGCAGTGAACTCGACAGGGCCACAGATACGCAGTATTTT CASSELDRATDTQYF
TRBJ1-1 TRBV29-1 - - TGCAGCGTGGCCCCTTGGGGGGATGGGACTGAAGCTTTCTTT CSVAPWGDGTEAFF
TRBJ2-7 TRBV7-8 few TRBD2 TGTGCCAGCAGCTTAGTACTAGCGGGAGACTACGAGCAGTACTTC CASSLVLAGDYEQYF
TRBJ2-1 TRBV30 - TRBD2 TGTGCCTGGAGGGGACTAGCGGGTAACAATGAGCAGTTCTTC CAWRGLAGNNEQFF
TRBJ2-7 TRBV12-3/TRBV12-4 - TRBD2 TGTGCCAGCCGGACTAGCGGGGACTACGAGCAGTACTTC CASRTSGDYEQYF
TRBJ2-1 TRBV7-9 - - TGTGCCAGCACCCAGAGGTCAGTAGGAGAGGGGGAGCAGTTCTTC CASTQRSVGEGEQFF
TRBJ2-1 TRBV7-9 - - TGTGCCAGCAGCCCCAACTCCTACAATGAGCAGTTCTTC CASSPNSYNEQFF
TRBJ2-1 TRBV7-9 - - TGTGCCAGCAGCTATACTAGCAACGATGAGCAGTTCTTC CASSYTSNDEQFF
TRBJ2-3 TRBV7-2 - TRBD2 TGTGCCAGCAGCCTGACTAGCCAGCCAGATACGCAGTATTTT CASSLTSQPDTQYF
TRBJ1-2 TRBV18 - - TGTGCCAGCTCACCAGAGGTGGGGGGAGTGAATGGCTACACCTTC CASSPEVGGVNGYTF
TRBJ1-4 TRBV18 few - TGTGCCAGCTCCGGTCAGACCACTGAAAAACTGTTTTTT CASSGQTTEKLFF
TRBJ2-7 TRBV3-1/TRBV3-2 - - TGTGCCAGCAGCCAAGTAGGGGGTGGGCCTCTCGAGCAGTACTTC CASSQVGGGPLEQYF
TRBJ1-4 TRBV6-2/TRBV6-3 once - TGTGCCAGCAGCGAGAGGGAAAAACTGTTTTTT CASSEREKLFF
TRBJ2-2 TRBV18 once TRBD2 TGTGCCAGCTCACCGGGGACTAAAGGTGGGACCGGGGAGCTGTTTTTT CASSPGTKGGTGELFF
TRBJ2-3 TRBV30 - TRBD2 TGTGCCTGGAGTCCTACTCGGACTAGCGGGATTCCAGATACGCAGTATTTT CAWSPTRTSGIPDTQYF
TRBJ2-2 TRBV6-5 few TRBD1 TGTGCCAGCAGTTATGGACAGGCATCCGGGGAGCTGTTTTTT CASSYGQASGELFF
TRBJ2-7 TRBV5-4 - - TGTGCCAGCAGCCCCCGTACAGTCCCCTACGAGCAGTACTTC CASSPRTVPYEQYF
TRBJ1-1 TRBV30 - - TGTGCCTGGAGTGTAGCAGGTGGCACTGAAGCTTTCTTT CAWSVAGGTEAFF
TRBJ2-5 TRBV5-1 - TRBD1 TGCGCCAGCAGCTTGGGCGGAAAACAGGGGGCTGGAGAGACCCAGTACTTC CASSLGGKQGAGETQYF
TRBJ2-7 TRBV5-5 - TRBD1 TGTGCCAGCAGCTATGGTGCCCCGGACAGGGCGGTCGTCTACGAGCAGTACTTC CASSYGAPDRAVVYEQYF
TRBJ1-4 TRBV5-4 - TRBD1 TGTGCCAGCAGCTTGGTGACAGGGGGCGCGGGTCGAGCAAAACTGTTTTTT CASSLVTGGAGRAKLFF
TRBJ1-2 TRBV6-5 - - TGTGCCAGCAGAATGGGGGCCACTAACTATGGCTACACCTTC CASRMGATNYGYTF
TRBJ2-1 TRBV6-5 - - TGTGCCAGCAGTTACTCGATGGAAAATGAGCAGTTCTTC CASSYSMENEQFF
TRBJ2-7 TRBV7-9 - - TGTGCCAGCAGCTCCCTCTCCTACGAGCAGTACTTC CASSSLSYEQYF
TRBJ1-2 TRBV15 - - TGTGCCACCAGCAGAGATTTTGAGACAGGATATGGCTACACCTTC CATSRDFETGYGYTF
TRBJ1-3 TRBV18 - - TGTGCCAGCTCACTCACGGTTGCCTTCTCTGGAAACACCATATATTTT CASSLTVAFSGNTIYF
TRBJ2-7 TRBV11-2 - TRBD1 TGTGCCAGCAGCTCCCCAGCGTTGCAGGGGGCCTACGAGCAGTACTTC CASSSPALQGAYEQYF